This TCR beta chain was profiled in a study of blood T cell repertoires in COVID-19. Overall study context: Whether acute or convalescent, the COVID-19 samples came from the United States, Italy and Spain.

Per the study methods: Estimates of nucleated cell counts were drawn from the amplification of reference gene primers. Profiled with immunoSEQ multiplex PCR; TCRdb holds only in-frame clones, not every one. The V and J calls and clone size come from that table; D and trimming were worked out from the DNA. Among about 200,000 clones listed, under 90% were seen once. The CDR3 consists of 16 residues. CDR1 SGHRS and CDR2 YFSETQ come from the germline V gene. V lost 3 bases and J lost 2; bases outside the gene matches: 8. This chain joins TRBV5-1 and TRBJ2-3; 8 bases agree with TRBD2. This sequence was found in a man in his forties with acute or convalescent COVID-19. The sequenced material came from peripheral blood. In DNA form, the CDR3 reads TGCGCCAGCAGCTGGAGGTCGGGGGGGCCCACAGATACGCAGTATTTT. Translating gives CASSWRSGGPTDTQYF.